The present T cell receptor (beta chain) was sequenced within a study of CD8 T cells in Susac syndrome. Study as a whole: Of the sequenced Susac syndrome patients, more than five had active disease and eight were in remission. Study-wide results and limits: In its TCR sequencing and HLA analysis, the study acknowledged that the number of individuals was relatively small.

Random hexamers were used to reverse transcribe an amount of roughly 0.45 to 1 ug RNA. From the immunoSEQ multiplex PCR reads, TCRdb called clonotypes with MiXCR, one entry per CDR3 protein. Of 200,000 to 300,000 distinct CDR3 sequences in the sample, 95% to 97% are singletons; the top ten hold 0.1%. A note on this clonotype: The antigen remains undetermined.

TCR beta sequencing covered blood CD8+ and CD4+ T cells. Through negative isolation, CD4+ and CD8+ T cells were obtained, while TEMRA cells were enriched using FACS. J was trimmed by 2 bases and V by 8 bases; bases with no gene match: 11. The CDR3 totals 16 residues. Germline CDR1 reads SNHLY; CDR2 reads FYNNEI. Sequences were obtained from CD4+ T cells from PBMCs. The receptor comes from a human donor with Susac syndrome. V usage is TRBV2 and J usage is TRBJ2-7, with 11 bases aligning to TRBD2. The CDR3 sequence: CASRELAGVSAYEQYF. Written as DNA, the CDR3 is TGTGCCAGCCGGGAACTAGCGGGAGTCTCGGCCTACGAGCAGTACTTC. The full variable domain, with the rest looked up from reference TRBV2 and TRBJ2-7, is EPEVTQTPSHQVTQMGQEVILRCVPISNHLYFYWYRQILGQKVEFLVSFYNNEISEKSEIFDDQFSVERPDGSNFTLKIRSTKLEDSAMYFCASRELAGVSAYEQYFGPGTRLTVT.